The subject of this entry is one T cell receptor beta chain. Generated by immunoSEQ multiplex PCR, the TCRdb table keeps only in-frame clones and is missing some. Of about 160,000 clones in the sample, roughly nine tenths were seen once. This entry is derived from a study of blood T cell repertoires in COVID-19. V was cut by 0 bases and J by 5 bases, with 7 bases left in between. This CDR3 spans 13 amino acids. CDR1 is LGHNA and CDR2 is YSLEER in the germline V gene. The receptor's source is a woman aged 55-75 years with active or convalescent COVID-19. Sequencing was done on a sample of peripheral blood. The V call is TRBV4-3, the J call TRBJ1-2; D perhaps matches TRBD1 (6 bases). As DNA, the CDR3 is TGCGCCAGCAGCCAAGAACAGGGTTATGGCTACACCTTC. Its translation is CASSQEQGYGYTF.